The T cell receptor beta chain described here comes from a study of immune cell composition in non-small cell lung cancer. Study-wide findings and caveats: 75% of squamous and 30% to 35% of adenocarcinoma cases had tumour-associated clones >0.5%. Tumour TCR-beta clonality showed no significant link to smoking pack-years.

The normal lung sample lay at least 3 cm, and maximally far, from the tumour. Profiling relied on immunoSEQ multiplex PCR, and the TCRdb table lists in-frame clones only, not all of them. Seen here are several thousand clones, about 74% observed once, and the top ten hold 5% to 7%. The CDR3 covers 14 residues. Germline CDR1 and CDR2: SGHAT and FQNNGV. V was cut by 5 bases and J by 10 bases, with 18 bases left in between. For this clone: Its antigen remains unknown.

The clonotype comes from a human donor with non-small cell lung cancer. The chain combines TRBV11-2 with TRBJ2-1; D not resolved. The sample consisted of non-adjacent lung tissue. The CDR3 loop is CASSPGLAGDEQFF. The CDR3 DNA is TGTGCCAGCAGCCCCGGGTTAGCCGGCGACGAGCAGTTCTTC.